Below are 5 T cell receptor beta chains sequenced from a single sample in a study of shared clonotypes between healthy human individuals. Here immunoSEQ multiplex PCR was the method, and the copy in TCRdb shows in-frame clones only, minus some. The sample yields around 430,000 clones, around 75% seen once. Source material: PBMCs. Receptor source: a woman aged 35 to 49 in good health. Some clones in this sample may be carry-over from other donors' samples.

The genes are TRBV7-2 and TRBJ2-2; D gene ambiguous. The CDR3 loop spans 16 amino acids. Germline loops: CDR1 SGHTA, CDR2 FQGNSA. V lost 0 bases, J lost 0 bases, and 8 bases lay in between. In nucleotides, the CDR3 is TGTGCCAGCAGCTTAGCGTCGCGTACGAACACCGGGGAGCTGTTTTTT. Translation gives CASSLASRTNTGELFF. Drawing the rest from reference TRBV7-2 and TRBJ2-2, the complete variable domain is GAGVSQSPSNKVTEKGKDVELRCDPISGHTALYWYRQSLGQGLEFLIYFQGNSAPDKSGLPSDRFSAERTGGSVSTLTIQRTQQEDSAVYLCASSLASRTNTGELFFGEGSRLTVL.

V and J are TRBV20-1 and TRBJ1-2; no clear D. Trimming took off 3 bases at V and 5 bases at J, with 7 bases between the two ends. The CDR3 loop spans 11 amino acids. The germline CDR1 and CDR2 sequences are DFQATT and SNEGSKA (reference sequence). CDR3 sequence (DNA): TGCAGTGCTAGGGAAAGGTATGGCTACACCTTC. It specifies CSARERYGYTF.

This chain connects TRBV7-9 to TRBJ2-7, with D maybe TRBD1 (5 bases). Trimming took off 5 bases at V and 2 bases at J, with 13 bases between the two ends. The CDR3 is 14 residues long. CDR1 and CDR2 (germline): SEHNR, FQNEAQ (reference sequence). CDR3 in DNA: TGTGCCAGCAGCCTAGGGGTAAATCCCTACGAGCAGTACTTC. As protein: CASSLGVNPYEQYF. Variable domain in full (rest from reference TRBV7-9 and TRBJ2-7): DTGVSQNPRHKITKRGQNVTFRCDPISEHNRLYWYRQTLGQGPEFLTYFQNEAQLEKSRLLSDRFSAERPKGSFSTLEIQRTEQGDSAMYLCASSLGVNPYEQYFGPGTRLTVT.

This clone showed up just once. This chain connects TRBV6-1 to TRBJ1-3; D may be TRBD1 (6 bases). V was pared by 0 bases and J by 6 bases, with 18 bases between. Germline CDR1 and CDR2: MNHNS and SASEGT. The CDR3 runs to 17 residues. DNA of the CDR3: TGTGCCAGCAGTGAAGCGGGGGGCGGCTGGGAAGAAAACACCATATATTTT. Its translation: CASSEAGGGWEENTIYF.

V is TRBV28 and J is TRBJ2-1, with 9 bases fitting TRBD2. The ends lost 1 base at V and 5 bases at J; junction bases unmatched: 3. Germline V lookup: CDR1 MDHEN, CDR2 SYDVKM. CDR3 length equals 15 residues. The CDR3 DNA reads TGTGCCAGCAGTTTATTTGCTAGCGGGAACAATGAGCAGTTCTTC. Translation: CASSLFASGNNEQFF. The full variable domain, rest sourced from reference TRBV28 and TRBJ2-1, is DVKVTQSSRYLVKRTGEKVFLECVQDMDHENMFWYRQDPGLGLRLIYFSYDVKMKEKGDIPEGYSVSREKKERFSLILESASTNQTSMYLCASSLFASGNNEQFFGPGTRLTVL.